This T cell receptor (beta chain) stems from a study of blood T cell repertoires in COVID-19. The protocol was immunoSEQ multiplex PCR, while the TCRdb copy is restricted to in-frame clones and leaves out a portion. The table has approximately 280,000 clones, around 89% seen once. The CDR3 extends over 15 amino acids. CDR1 MNHEY and CDR2 SMNVEV come from the germline V gene (reference sequence). Trimming left V 2 bases short and J 5 bases short, with 12 bases between. Sequences were obtained from peripheral blood. The chain carries TRBV27 and TRBJ1-4; D is undetermined. The origin of this receptor is a man aged 40-50 years with acute or convalescent COVID-19. CDR3: CASSLVEGSNEKLFF. CDR3 nucleotides: TGTGCCAGCAGTTTAGTGGAGGGCTCCAATGAAAAACTGTTTTTT.